The entry below gives a single T cell receptor beta chain sequence along with its context. Its antigen is currently unknown. TCRdb called the reads again in MiXCR, with one record for every CDR3 protein. The data show roughly 920,000 distinct CDR3 sequences, with about a third seen just once and 11% to 15% held by the top ten. The entry originates in a study of T cell repertoires in cytomegalovirus infection. About the study: Public signatures in TCR beta pointed to CMV infection and matching HLA type.

This CDR3 has 16 residues. V dropped 7 bases and J dropped 3 bases, with 21 bases sitting between them. The input for sequencing was cultured CD8+ T cells from PBMCs, taken from culture after CMV antigen stimulation. The chain has TRBV7-1 and TRBJ1-2, with D uncertain. TRBV7-1 is an ORF, and what it does is uncertain. This sequence originates from a human donor in good health (CMV status not recorded). Some clones in this sample may be carry-over from other donors' samples. The CDR3 sequence: CASIDHPPRLYYGYTF. The DNA of the CDR3 is TGTGCCAGCATTGACCACCCACCGCGCCTGTACTATGGCTACACCTTC.